This TCR beta chain was recovered during a study of patients with pleural tuberculosis (dated by TCRdb to the mid-2010s). According to the germline V gene, CDR1 reads MDHEN and CDR2 reads SYDVKM. Its CDR3 holds 11 amino acids, cysteine through phenylalanine. Just the 33-base CDR3 DNA is kept, in frame starting at base 1. The instrument was an Illumina Genome Analyzer IIx. Starting from the raw public reads, TCRdb applied fastp trimming at Q25, assembled clones with MiXCR and retained in-frame beta chains. Every distinct CDR3 protein forms one entry, paired with its most common genes and DNA. In this sample the table shows almost 30,000 distinct CDR3 sequences, over 15% of which occur a single time. Together, the top ten hold 3.5% of the sample. Points on this clonotype: Its antigen specificity is not known. A read error may produce the germline difference seen at one junction end.

Sequenced material: peripheral blood. The chain couples TRBV28 to TRBJ2-3, with no confident D gene call. The TCR was taken from a human donor with pleural tuberculosis. The DNA sequence is as follows: TGTTCCAGCAGCTCCACAGATACGCAGTATTTT. Translated, it reads CSSSSTDTQYF.